This TCR beta chain emerged from a study of patients and donors after allogeneic stem cell transplantation. Each CDR3 protein is one row after TCRdb ran MiXCR on the RT-PCR reads. This table has roughly 200,000 distinct CDR3 sequences, roughly two fifths appearing once. Germline CDR1 reads SGHDT; CDR2 reads YYEEEE. The CDR3 loop spans 16 amino acids. V lost 3 bases, J lost 6 bases, and 8 bases stayed unmatched. The TCR originated in a human donor who was either an allogeneic HSCT recipient or a stem cell or donor lymphocyte infusion donor (not recorded which). It is not recorded whose cells these are; they may come from a transplant donor. The V and J genes are TRBV5-6 and TRBJ2-7; the match to TRBD2 covers 14 bases. Sequenced sample: blood, either unsorted or a sorted T cell fraction (not recorded which). Here the CDR3 reads CASSYGTSGSLGEQYF. For the CDR3, the DNA is TGTGCCAGCAGCTATGGGACTAGCGGGAGTCTTGGCGAGCAGTACTTC.